This TCR beta chain is drawn from a study of neoadjuvant anti-PD-1 for oral cavity cancer (dated by TCRdb to about 2021). Background for the entire study: Patients mostly received three to four biweekly doses of nivolumab at 3 mg/kg before curative-intent surgical resection. Patients with complete response, partial response or stable disease by RECIST 1.1 were defined as responders, whereas patients with progression were defined as non-responders. Patients who did not progress were given a fourth nivolumab dose at about day 43 and had definitive surgical resection on days 50-56. The parent correlative cohort included approximately twelve patients, with a roughly 35% response rate.

For deep sequencing, each PBMC sample was run in six replicates, with libraries mostly built from about 510 ng of input genomic DNA. TCRbeta libraries were prepared with the immunoSEQ hsTCRbeta kit according to the manufacturer's instructions. An Illumina NovaSeq 6000 S4 flow cell was used to sequence the final libraries, which had first been combined to 3 nM. In the paper's pipeline: The immunoSEQ Analyzer was used for raw data preprocessing and quality control. The analysis was restricted to productive rearrangements, with each unique CDR3 amino acid sequence defining a clonotype. Using the R package tcR, the researchers computed the Gini-Simpson index as their estimate of repertoire clonality. Student's t test was used to compare Gini indices, and Pearson correlation was used to assess associations with tumor size change. TCRdb holds this immuneACCESS table with in-frame rearrangements only. Some clones are missing; in checked studies, unresolved V genes explain under half, and the rest has no known cause. That table is the source of V, J and clone size, and D and trimming were worked out from the DNA. Present in this sample are roughly 13,000 clones, less than 75% of which were seen just once. The ten largest clonotypes hold roughly 2.1% of the sample.

A few counts support this clone. Its target antigen remains unknown. No clone much larger than this one lies a single base away; base qualities are absent. The CDR3 contains 12 residues, cysteine and phenylalanine counted. Solely the CDR3 DNA is kept, with 36 bases framed from the first base. According to the germline V gene, CDR1 reads SQVTM and CDR2 reads ANQGSEA. Trimming takes 4 bases from V and 4 bases from J, and the germline ends sit 10 bases apart. Summary of the overall study and its limitations: Higher pretreatment blood Treg/Th17 ratios correlated with both higher pretreatment blood TCRbeta clonality and lower post-treatment tumor TCRbeta clonality. TCR analyses included only three patients per response group, and the authors called for larger cohorts for validation. After neoadjuvant nivolumab, non-responders showed significantly higher T cell clonality (Gini index) in PBMCs than responders did.

Taken with the paper, the label for time point translates to: before neoadjuvant nivolumab. The patients had newly diagnosed stage II-IVA oral cavity squamous cell carcinoma and had not received any prior systemic or radiation treatment. The cohort was composed of patients with HPV-negative, locally advanced oral cavity squamous cell carcinoma. Peripheral blood mononuclear cells were analyzed directly, without maintenance or expansion in culture. The samples were obtained from a longitudinal correlative study of a single-arm phase II trial testing neoadjuvant nivolumab in oral cavity squamous cell carcinoma. Genomic DNA-based TCRbeta sequencing was performed on subject-matched pre- and post-treatment PBMCs and tumors from three responders and three non-responders. Peripheral blood mononuclear cells were drawn once before nivolumab treatment and a second time after treatment, when surgery took place. The Maxwell RSC DNA from Cells kit was used to isolate genomic DNA from PBMCs.

The chain is made from TRBV29-1 and TRBJ1-1, and possibly TRBD1, on 6 matching bases. The specimen was PBMCs, collected before nivolumab (anti-PD-1) treatment. The clonotype originates from a person between 40 and 85 years old with oral cavity squamous cell carcinoma. The DNA reads as follows: TGCAGCGTTGGGGGGGCGAGCACTGAAGCTTTCTTT. This sequence encodes CSVGGASTEAFF.